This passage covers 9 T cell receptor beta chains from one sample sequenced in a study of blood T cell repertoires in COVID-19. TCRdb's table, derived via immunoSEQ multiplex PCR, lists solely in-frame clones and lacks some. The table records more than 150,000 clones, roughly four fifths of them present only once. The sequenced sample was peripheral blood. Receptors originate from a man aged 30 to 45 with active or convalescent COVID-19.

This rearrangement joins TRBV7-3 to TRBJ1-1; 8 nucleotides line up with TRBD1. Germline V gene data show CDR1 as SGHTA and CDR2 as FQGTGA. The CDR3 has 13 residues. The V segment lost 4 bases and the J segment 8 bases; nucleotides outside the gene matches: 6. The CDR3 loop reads CASSSRTGREAFF. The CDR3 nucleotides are TGTGCCAGCAGCTCCAGGACAGGGAGGGAAGCTTTCTTT.

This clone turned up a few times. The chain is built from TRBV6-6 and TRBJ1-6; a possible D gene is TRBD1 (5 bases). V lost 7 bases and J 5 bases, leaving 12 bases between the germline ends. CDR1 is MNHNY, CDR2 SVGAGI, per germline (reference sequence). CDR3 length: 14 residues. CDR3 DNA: TGTGCCAGCAAAAAGGAGGGACATAATTCACCCCTCCACTTT. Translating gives CASKKEGHNSPLHF.

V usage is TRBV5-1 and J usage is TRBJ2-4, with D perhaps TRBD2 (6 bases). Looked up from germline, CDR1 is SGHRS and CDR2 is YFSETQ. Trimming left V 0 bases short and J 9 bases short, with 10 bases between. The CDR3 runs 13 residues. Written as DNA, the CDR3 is TGCGCCAGCAGCTTGGATTACGGGGGCATTCAGTACTTC. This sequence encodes CASSLDYGGIQYF.

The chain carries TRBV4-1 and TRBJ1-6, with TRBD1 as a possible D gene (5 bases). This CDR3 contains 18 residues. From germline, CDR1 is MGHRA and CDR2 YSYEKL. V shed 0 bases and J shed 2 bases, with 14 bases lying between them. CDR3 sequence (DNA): TGCGCCAGCAGCCAAGATGCGACCGGGGGAGCCTATAATTCACCCCTCCACTTT. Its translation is CASSQDATGGAYNSPLHF.

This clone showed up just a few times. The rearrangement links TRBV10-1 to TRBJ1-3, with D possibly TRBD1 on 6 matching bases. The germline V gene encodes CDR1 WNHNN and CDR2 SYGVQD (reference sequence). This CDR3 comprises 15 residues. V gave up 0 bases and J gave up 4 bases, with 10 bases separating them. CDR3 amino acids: CASSESGHDGNTIYF. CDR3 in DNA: TGCGCCAGCAGTGAGTCGGGACATGACGGAAACACCATATATTTT.

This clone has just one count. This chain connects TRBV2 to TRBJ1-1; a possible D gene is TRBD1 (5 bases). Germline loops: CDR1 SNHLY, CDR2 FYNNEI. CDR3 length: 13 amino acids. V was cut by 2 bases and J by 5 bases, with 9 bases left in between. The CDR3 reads CASSERGWTEAFF. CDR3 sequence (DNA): TGTGCCAGCAGTGAAAGGGGATGGACTGAAGCTTTCTTT.

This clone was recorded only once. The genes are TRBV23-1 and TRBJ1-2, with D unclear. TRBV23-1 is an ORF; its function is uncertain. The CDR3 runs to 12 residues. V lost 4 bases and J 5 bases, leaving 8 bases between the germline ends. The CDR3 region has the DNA TGCGCCAGCAGTCGATTGAGGTATGGCTACACCTTC. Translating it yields CASSRLRYGYTF.

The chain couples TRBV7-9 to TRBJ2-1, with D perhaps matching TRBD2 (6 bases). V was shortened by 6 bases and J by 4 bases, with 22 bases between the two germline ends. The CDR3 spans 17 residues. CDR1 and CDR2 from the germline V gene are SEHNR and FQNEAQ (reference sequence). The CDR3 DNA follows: TGTGCCAGCAGTTCCTCAGGGTTAGCTAGCGTGTACAATGAGCAGTTCTTC. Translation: CASSSSGLASVYNEQFF.

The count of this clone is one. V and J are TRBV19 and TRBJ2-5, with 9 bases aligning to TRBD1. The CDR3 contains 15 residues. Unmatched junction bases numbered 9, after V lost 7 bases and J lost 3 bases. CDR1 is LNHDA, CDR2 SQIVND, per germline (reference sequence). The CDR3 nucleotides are TGTGCCAGTACCCCCGGGACAGGGAGGAAAGAGACCCAGTACTTC. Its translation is CASTPGTGRKETQYF.